Included here is one T cell receptor (beta chain) sequence, with context. The V segment lost 4 bases and the J segment 0 bases; nucleotides outside the gene matches: 4. This CDR3 contains 15 residues. The V gene's germline CDR1 is LNHDA and CDR2 SQIVND (reference sequence). This sample stems from a study of blood T cell repertoires in COVID-19. Study details: Collection of acute and convalescent COVID-19 samples took place in the United States, Italy and Spain.

TCRdb's copy holds only in-frame clones and misses some; the assay was immunoSEQ multiplex PCR. Of about 140,000 clones listed, approximately 88% are singletons. The sample consisted of peripheral blood. The sequence came from a human donor in a cohort sampled during active COVID-19. The rearrangement uses TRBV19 and TRBJ1-1; 8 bases fit TRBD1. The CDR3 DNA is TGTGCCAGTAGTACCCGGGACAGGATGAACACTGAAGCTTTCTTT. This translates into CASSTRDRMNTEAFF.